These 8 T cell receptor beta chains came from one sample sequenced in a study of control samples from healthy donors and cancer patients. Repertoires were generated with immunoSEQ multiplex PCR, while TCRdb's copy carries only in-frame clones and drops some. The sample shows about 97,000 clones, 90% to 95% of them seen only once. Sequences were obtained from blood. These receptors were obtained from a woman younger than 30 in good health.

The chain combines TRBV28 with TRBJ1-4; 7 bases match TRBD1. The CDR3 extends over 17 amino acids. V lost 6 bases and J lost 12; bases outside the gene matches: 22. Germline V gives CDR1 MDHEN, CDR2 SYDVKM. CDR3 sequence: CASSGIGSGRQGLELFF. In nucleotides, the CDR3 is TGTGCCAGCAGCGGAATAGGATCCGGGCGACAGGGCCTGGAACTGTTTTTT.

The V and J genes are TRBV19 and TRBJ1-5; perhaps TRBD1 as D (6 bases). The V end lost 5 bases, the J end lost 3 bases, and 11 bases lay between the germline ends. Germline V gene data show CDR1 as LNHDA and CDR2 as SQIVND (reference sequence). There are 14 residues in the CDR3. The CDR3 spells CASSSGQINQPQHF. Written as DNA, the CDR3 is TGTGCCAGTAGTTCCGGACAGATCAATCAGCCCCAGCATTTT. The whole variable domain, remainder taken from reference TRBV19 and TRBJ1-5, is DGGITQSPKYLFRKEGQNVTLSCEQNLNHDAMYWYRQDPGQGLRLIYYSQIVNDFQKGDIAEGYSVSREKKESFPLTVTSAQKNPTAFYLCASSSGQINQPQHFGDGTRLSIL.

V is TRBV25-1 and J is TRBJ2-1, with TRBD2 identical over 9 bases. CDR3 length: 17 residues. J lost 3 bases, V lost 1 base, and 7 bases had no gene match. Germline CDR1 is MGHDK and CDR2 is SYGVNS. The CDR3 DNA reads TGTGCCAGCAGTGAATTCAGCGGGGGGTCGGGCTACAATGAGCAGTTCTTC. Encoded protein: CASSEFSGGSGYNEQFF.

The chain joins TRBV7-3 to TRBJ2-7, with TRBD1 as a possible D gene (6 bases). Trimming removed 10 bases at V and 5 bases at J, with 12 bases between. The CDR3 has 11 amino acids. Germline loops: CDR1 SGHTA, CDR2 FQGTGA. This CDR3 is CANRGGHEQYF. CDR3 DNA sequence: TGTGCCAACAGAGGGGGACACGAGCAGTACTTC.

This chain links TRBV30 with TRBJ1-2; D is unresolved. Germline loops: CDR1 GTSNPN, CDR2 SVGIG (reference sequence). The CDR3 is 12 amino acids. Trimming left V 5 bases short and J 0 bases short, with 7 bases between. The CDR3, as DNA: TGTGCCTGGGCCAGTCCTAACTATGGCTACACCTTC. It is translated as CAWASPNYGYTF. Based on the CDR3 plus reference TRBV30 and TRBJ1-2, the full variable domain is SQTIHQWPATLVQPVGSPLSLECTVEGTSNPNLYWYRQAAGRGLQLLFYSVGIGQISSEVPQNLSASRPQDRQFILSSKKLLLSDSGFYLCAWASPNYGYTFGSGTRLTVV.

This sequence joins TRBV19 and TRBJ2-7, with TRBD1 as a possible D gene (6 bases). Germline V gene data show CDR1 as LNHDA and CDR2 as SQIVND (reference sequence). CDR3 length: 13 amino acids. V was shortened by 1 base and J by 6 bases, with 10 bases between the two germline ends. Here the CDR3 DNA reads TGTGCCAGTAGTATAGCCCCAGGGGTCGAGCAGTACTTC. This codes for CASSIAPGVEQYF.

This clone was found once. The final CDR3 position lacks the conserved phenylalanine or tryptophan, pointing to a likely read error. It is unclear where the CDR3 begins or ends on the DNA, so no DNA is shown, and the CDR3 is as TCRdb lists it. The genes are TRBV6-4 and TRBJ1-3. The CDR3 totals 10 residues, both ends included. CDR1 is MRHNA and CDR2 is SNTAGT in the germline V gene. The chain's CDR3 is CASSDPAPDE.

The chain carries TRBV24-1 and TRBJ2-3; D uncertain. V gave up 2 bases and J gave up 6 bases, with 2 bases separating them. CDR1 and CDR2 (germline): KGHDR, SFDVKD. The CDR3 totals 11 residues. The CDR3 DNA reads TGTGCCACCAGTGATTGGGATACGCAGTATTTT. Translating gives CATSDWDTQYF.